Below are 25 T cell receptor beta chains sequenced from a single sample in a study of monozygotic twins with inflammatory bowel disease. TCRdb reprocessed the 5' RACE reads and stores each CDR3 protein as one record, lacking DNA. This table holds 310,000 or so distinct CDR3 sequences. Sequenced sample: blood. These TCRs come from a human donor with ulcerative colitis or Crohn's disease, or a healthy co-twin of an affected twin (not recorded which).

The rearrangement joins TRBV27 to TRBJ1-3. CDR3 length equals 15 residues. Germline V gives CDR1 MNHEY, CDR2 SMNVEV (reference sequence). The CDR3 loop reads CASSPTVSSGNTIYF.

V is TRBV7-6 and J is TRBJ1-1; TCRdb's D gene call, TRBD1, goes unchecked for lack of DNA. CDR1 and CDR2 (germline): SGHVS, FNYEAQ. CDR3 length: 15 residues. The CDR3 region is CASSVGQFMNTEAFF.

The CDR3 here is CASSKQFTDTQYF. J is TRBJ2-3 and V is TRBV9. Germline V gives CDR1 SGDLS, CDR2 YYNGEE. The CDR3 has 13 residues. Full variable domain (missing parts from reference TRBV9 and TRBJ2-3): DSGVTQTPKHLITATGQRVTLRCSPRSGDLSVYWYQQSLDQGLQFLIQYYNGEERAKGNILERFSAQQFPDLHSELNLSSLELGDSALYFCASSKQFTDTQYFGPGTRLTVL.

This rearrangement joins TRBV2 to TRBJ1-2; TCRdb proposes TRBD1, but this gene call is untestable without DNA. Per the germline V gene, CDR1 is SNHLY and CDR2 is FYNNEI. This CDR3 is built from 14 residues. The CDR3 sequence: CASSNGQGIYGYTF.

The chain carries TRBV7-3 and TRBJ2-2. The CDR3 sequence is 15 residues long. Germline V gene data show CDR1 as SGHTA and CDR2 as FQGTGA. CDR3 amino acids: CASSPRTANTGELFF. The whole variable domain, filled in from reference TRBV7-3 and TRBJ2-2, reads GAGVSQTPSNKVTEKGKYVELRCDPISGHTALYWYRQSLGQGPEFLIYFQGTGAADDSGLPNDRFFAVRPEGSVSTLKIQRTERGDSAVYLCASSPRTANTGELFFGEGSRLTVL.

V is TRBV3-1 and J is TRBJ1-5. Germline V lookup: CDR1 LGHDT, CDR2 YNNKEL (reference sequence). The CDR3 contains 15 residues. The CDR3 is CASSQDLAVNQPQHF.

CDR3 region: CSVEDRTPSEIYEQYF. This sequence joins TRBV29-1 and TRBJ2-7. Germline assignment: CDR1 SQVTM and CDR2 ANQGSEA. The CDR3 length is 16 residues.

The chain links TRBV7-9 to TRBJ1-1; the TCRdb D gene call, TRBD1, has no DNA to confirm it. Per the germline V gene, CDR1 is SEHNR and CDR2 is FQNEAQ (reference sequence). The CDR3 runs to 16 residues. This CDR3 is CASSSPGVGMNTEAFF. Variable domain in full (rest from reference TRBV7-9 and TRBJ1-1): DTGVSQNPRHKITKRGQNVTFRCDPISEHNRLYWYRQTLGQGPEFLTYFQNEAQLEKSRLLSDRFSAERPKGSFSTLEIQRTEQGDSAMYLCASSSPGVGMNTEAFFGQGTRLTVV.

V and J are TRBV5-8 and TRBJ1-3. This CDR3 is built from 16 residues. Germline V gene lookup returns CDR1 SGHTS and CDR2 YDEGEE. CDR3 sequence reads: CASSLGTSRSGNTIYF.

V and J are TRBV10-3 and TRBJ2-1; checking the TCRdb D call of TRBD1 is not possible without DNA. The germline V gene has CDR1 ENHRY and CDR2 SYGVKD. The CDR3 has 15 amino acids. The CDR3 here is CAISDGGTPLDEQFF.

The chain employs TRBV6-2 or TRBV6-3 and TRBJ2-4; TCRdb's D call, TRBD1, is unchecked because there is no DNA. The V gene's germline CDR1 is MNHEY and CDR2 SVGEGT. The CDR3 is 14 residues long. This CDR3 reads CASSRTGVGNIQYF.

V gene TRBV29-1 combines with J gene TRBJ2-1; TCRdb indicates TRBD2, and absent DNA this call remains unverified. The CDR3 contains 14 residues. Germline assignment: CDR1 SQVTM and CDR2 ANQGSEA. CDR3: CSVETSGNYNEQFF.

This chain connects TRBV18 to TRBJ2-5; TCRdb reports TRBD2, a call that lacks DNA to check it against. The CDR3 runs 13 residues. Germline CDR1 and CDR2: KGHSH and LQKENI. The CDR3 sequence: CASSPNGGETQYF.

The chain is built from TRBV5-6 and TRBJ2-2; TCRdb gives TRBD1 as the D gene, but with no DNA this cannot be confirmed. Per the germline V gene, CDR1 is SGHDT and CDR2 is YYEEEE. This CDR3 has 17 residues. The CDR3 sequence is CASSLGFRQANTGELFF.

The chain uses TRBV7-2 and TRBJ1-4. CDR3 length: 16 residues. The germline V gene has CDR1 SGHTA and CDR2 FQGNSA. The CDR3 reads CASSLEGLLRNEKLFF.

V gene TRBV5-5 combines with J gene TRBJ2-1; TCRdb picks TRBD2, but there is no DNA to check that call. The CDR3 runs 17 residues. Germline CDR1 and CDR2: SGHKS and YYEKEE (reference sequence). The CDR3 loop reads CASSHDPTSGGRTEQFF. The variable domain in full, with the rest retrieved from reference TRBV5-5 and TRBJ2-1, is DAGVTQSPTHLIKTRGQQVTLRCSPISGHKSVSWYQQVLGQGPQFIFQYYEKEERGRGNFPDRFSARQFPNYSSELNVNALLLGDSALYLCASSHDPTSGGRTEQFFGPGTRLTVL.

CDR3: CTARVAGSSGQPQHF. The V and J genes are TRBV20-1 and TRBJ1-5; with no DNA, the TCRdb D assignment of TRBD1 cannot be verified. This CDR3 comprises 15 residues. Germline CDR1 and CDR2: DFQATT and SNEGSKA (reference sequence).

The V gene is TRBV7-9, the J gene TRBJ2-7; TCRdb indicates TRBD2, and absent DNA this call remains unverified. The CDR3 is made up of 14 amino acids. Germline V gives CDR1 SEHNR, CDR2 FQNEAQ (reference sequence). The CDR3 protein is CAVSGGSDSYEQYF. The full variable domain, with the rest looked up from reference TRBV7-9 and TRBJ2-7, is DTGVSQNPRHKITKRGQNVTFRCDPISEHNRLYWYRQTLGQGPEFLTYFQNEAQLEKSRLLSDRFSAERPKGSFSTLEIQRTEQGDSAMYLCAVSGGSDSYEQYFGPGTRLTVT.

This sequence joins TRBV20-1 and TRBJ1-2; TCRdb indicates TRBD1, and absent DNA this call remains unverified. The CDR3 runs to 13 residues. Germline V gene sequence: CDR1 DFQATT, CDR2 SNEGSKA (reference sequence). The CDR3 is CSAVTGLNYGYTF.

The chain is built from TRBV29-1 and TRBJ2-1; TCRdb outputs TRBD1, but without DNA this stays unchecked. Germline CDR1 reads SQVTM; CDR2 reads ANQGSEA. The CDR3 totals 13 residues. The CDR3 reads CSAEGGPNNEQFF.

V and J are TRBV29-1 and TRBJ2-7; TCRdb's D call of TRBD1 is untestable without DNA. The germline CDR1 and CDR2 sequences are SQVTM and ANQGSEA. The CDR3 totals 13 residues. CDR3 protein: CSVEDGQAYEQYF.

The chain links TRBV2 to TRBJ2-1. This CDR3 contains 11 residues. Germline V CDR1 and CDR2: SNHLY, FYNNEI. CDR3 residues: CASKECNEQFF. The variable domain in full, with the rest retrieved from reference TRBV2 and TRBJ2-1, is EPEVTQTPSHQVTQMGQEVILRCVPISNHLYFYWYRQILGQKVEFLVSFYNNEISEKSEIFDDQFSVERPDGSNFTLKIRSTKLEDSAMYFCASKECNEQFFGPGTRLTVL.

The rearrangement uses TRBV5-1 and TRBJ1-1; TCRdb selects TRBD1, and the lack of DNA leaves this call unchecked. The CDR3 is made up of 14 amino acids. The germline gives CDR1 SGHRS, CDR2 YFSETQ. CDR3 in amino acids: CASSSTGLNTEAFF.

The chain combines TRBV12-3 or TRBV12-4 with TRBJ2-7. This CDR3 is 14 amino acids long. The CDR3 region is CASSLSGFDYEQYF.

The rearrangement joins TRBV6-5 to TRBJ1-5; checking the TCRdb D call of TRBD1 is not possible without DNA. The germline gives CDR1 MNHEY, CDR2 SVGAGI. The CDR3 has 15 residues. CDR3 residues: CASSYGRGMNQPQHF.